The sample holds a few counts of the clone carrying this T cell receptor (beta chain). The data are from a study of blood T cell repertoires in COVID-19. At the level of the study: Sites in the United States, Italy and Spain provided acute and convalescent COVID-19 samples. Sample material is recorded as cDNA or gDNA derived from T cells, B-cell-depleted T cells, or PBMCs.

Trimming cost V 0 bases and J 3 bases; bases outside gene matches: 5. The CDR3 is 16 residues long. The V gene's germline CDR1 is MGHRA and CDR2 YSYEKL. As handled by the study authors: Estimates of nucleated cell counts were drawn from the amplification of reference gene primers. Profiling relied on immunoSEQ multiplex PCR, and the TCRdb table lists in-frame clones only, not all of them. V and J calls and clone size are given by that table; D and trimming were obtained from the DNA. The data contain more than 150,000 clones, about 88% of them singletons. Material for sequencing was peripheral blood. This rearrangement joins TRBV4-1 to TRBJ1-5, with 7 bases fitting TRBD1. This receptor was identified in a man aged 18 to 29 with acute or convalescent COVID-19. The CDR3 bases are TGCGCCAGCAGCCAAGAGGGACAGCAATACAATCAGCCCCAGCATTTT. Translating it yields CASSQEGQQYNQPQHF.